What follows are 14 T cell receptor beta chains derived from one specimen sequenced in a study of blood T cell repertoires in COVID-19. Clones were read by immunoSEQ multiplex PCR, and TCRdb kept only the in-frame ones, dropping some. The sample has 150,000 to 200,000 clones, about 85% seen once. Sequencing used peripheral blood. The receptors come from an elderly woman in a cohort sampled during active or convalescent COVID-19.

The chain couples TRBV11-3 to TRBJ2-3; a weak D match, TRBD2 (6 bases). V was shortened by 1 base and J by 1 base, with 12 bases between the two germline ends. Looked up from germline, CDR1 is SGHNT and CDR2 is YENEEA. The length of the CDR3 is 16 residues. CDR3: CASSLAIGGGTDTQYF. CDR3 bases: TGTGCCAGCAGCTTAGCTATCGGCGGGGGCACAGATACGCAGTATTTT.

This clone appeared once. The rearrangement uses TRBV7-9 and TRBJ2-2, with 7 bases aligning to TRBD1. CDR3 length: 17 residues. Germline V CDR1 and CDR2: SEHNR, FQNEAQ (reference sequence). The V and J ends lost 5 bases and 1 base, in that order; junction bases with no gene match: 10. CDR3 DNA: TGTGCCAGCAGCCCAAAATGGGGGACAGTGAACACCGGGGAGCTGTTTTTT. Amino acid sequence: CASSPKWGTVNTGELFF.

The table lists this clone with a few counts. V usage is TRBV7-9 and J usage is TRBJ2-2, with D tentatively TRBD2 (5 bases). V shed 6 bases and J shed 3 bases, with 14 bases lying between them. Germline V CDR1 and CDR2: SEHNR, FQNEAQ (reference sequence). The CDR3 extends over 15 amino acids. The CDR3 bases are TGTGCCAGCAGTAAAAGGAGGATAGACACCGGGGAGCTGTTTTTT. Its protein is CASSKRRIDTGELFF.

V and J are TRBV4-2 and TRBJ2-1; 8 bases align to TRBD2. V gave up 1 base and J gave up 7 bases; unmatched junction bases: 3. From germline, CDR1 is LGHNA and CDR2 YNFKEQ. This CDR3 region has 14 residues. CDR3 region: CASSQGSGSNEQFF. Written as DNA, the CDR3 is TGTGCCAGCAGCCAAGGGAGCGGGAGTAATGAGCAGTTCTTC.

The sample holds one count of this clone. The V gene is TRBV4-1, the J gene TRBJ2-7; 10 bases line up with TRBD2. The length of the CDR3 is 15 residues. J gave up 2 bases and V 4 bases, and 5 bases lay outside the gene matches. The germline CDR1 and CDR2 sequences are MGHRA and YSYEKL. The chain's CDR3 is CASSPTGTSAYEQYV. In nucleotides, the CDR3 is TGCGCCAGCAGCCCAACCGGGACTAGCGCCTACGAGCAGTACGTC.

The V and J genes are TRBV9 and TRBJ1-2; perhaps TRBD1 as D (6 bases). There are 16 residues in the CDR3. Germline CDR1 SGDLS, CDR2 YYNGEE. Trimming took 4 bases from V and 0 from J, leaving 16 bases between them. CDR3: CASSTDSIIANYGYTF. The CDR3 region has the DNA TGTGCCAGCAGCACGGACAGCATAATAGCTAACTATGGCTACACCTTC.

The genes are TRBV11-3 and TRBJ1-2; D unresolved. CDR3 length: 16 residues. Germline V gene data show CDR1 as SGHNT and CDR2 as YENEEA. V was cut by 1 base and J by 4 bases, with 16 bases left in between. CDR3 in amino acids: CASSLGVWQRLYGYTF. The CDR3 DNA reads TGTGCCAGCAGCTTAGGTGTCTGGCAGAGACTCTATGGCTACACCTTC.

This chain connects TRBV11-2 to TRBJ1-2; 9 nucleotides match TRBD1. The CDR3 has 15 amino acids. With V trimmed by 7 bases and J by 7 bases, 13 bases remained unmatched. Per germline, CDR1 SGHAT and CDR2 FQNNGV. The CDR3 loop reads CASIGRDRVMRGYTF. The CDR3 DNA reads as TGTGCCAGCATTGGCCGGGACAGGGTTATGCGTGGCTACACCTTC.

The V gene is TRBV18, the J gene TRBJ2-6, with 10 bases lining up with TRBD1. This CDR3 region has 18 residues. Germline-derived CDR1 and CDR2 are KGHSH and LQKENI. The junction had 4 bases not matched to a gene; V was cut back by 2 bases and J by 0 bases. This CDR3 reads CASSPMTGGGSGANVLTF. CDR3 bases: TGTGCCAGCTCACCAATGACAGGGGGCGGCTCTGGGGCCAACGTCCTGACTTTC. Based on the CDR3 plus reference TRBV18 and TRBJ2-6, the full variable domain is NAGVMQNPRHLVRRRGQEARLRCSPMKGHSHVYWYRQLPEEGLKFMVYLQKENIIDESGMPKERFSAEFPKEGPSILRIQQVVRGDSAAYFCASSPMTGGGSGANVLTFGAGSRLTVL.

This clone was observed a handful of times. This chain uses TRBV11-3 with TRBJ2-1, with 16 positions matching TRBD2. V lost 8 bases, J lost 7 bases, and 11 bases stayed unmatched. Germline V lookup: CDR1 SGHNT, CDR2 YENEEA. CDR3 size: 17 residues. In nucleotides, the CDR3 is TGTGCCAGCGCTCCCGGGACTAGCGGGGGGGCGAAGAATGAGCAGTTCTTC. Amino acid sequence: CASAPGTSGGAKNEQFF.

This clone was seen only once. The J gene is TRBJ2-2, the V gene TRBV27; a weak D match, TRBD2 (5 bases). Germline values: CDR1 MNHEY, CDR2 SMNVEV (reference sequence). The CDR3 extends over 14 amino acids. V lost 3 bases and J lost 7, with 12 bases in between. The CDR3 coding sequence is TGTGCCAGCAGTTTCGTCGGGGAAAGCGGGGAGCTGTTTTTT. Amino acid sequence: CASSFVGESGELFF.

The J gene is TRBJ1-1, the V gene TRBV10-1; TRBD1 might be the D (5 bases). V lost 4 bases to trimming and J lost 3 bases, with 9 bases between them. Per the germline V gene, CDR1 is WNHNN and CDR2 is SYGVQD (reference sequence). There are 13 residues in the CDR3. This CDR3 is CASSAGLDTEAFF. CDR3 nucleotides: TGCGCCAGCAGTGCAGGGCTGGACACTGAAGCTTTCTTT.

V and J are TRBV2 and TRBJ1-1; 8 bases align to TRBD1. From germline, CDR1 is SNHLY and CDR2 FYNNEI. The length of the CDR3 is 15 residues. V lost 6 bases and J lost 3; bases outside the gene matches: 9. The CDR3 DNA follows: TGTGCCAGCAGGCCAGGGGGCGATAGGGACACTGAAGCTTTCTTT. Protein: CASRPGGDRDTEAFF.

The V and J genes are TRBV24-1 and TRBJ1-2; no clear D. Germline V gives CDR1 KGHDR, CDR2 SFDVKD. The V and J ends lost 6 bases and 4 bases respectively, with 8 bases between them. The CDR3 has 12 residues. Written as DNA, the CDR3 is TGTGCCACCAGTTCGACTGGCTATGGCTACACCTTC. Amino acids: CATSSTGYGYTF.